Below, one T cell receptor beta chain is given with its context. Its antigen remains unidentified. The sample comes from a study of shared clonotypes between healthy human individuals. Study-level information: Each donor's CD4 naive and CD4 memory cells filled three plates apiece, CD8 naive two, and CD8 memory one. Findings and caveats of the study: Approximately 4.5% was the fraction of naive CD4 clonotypes found shared across several donors.

Memory CD4+ cells were the fraction left after CD45RA+ naive selection. Researchers ran the assay at a deep level. Data came from immunoSEQ multiplex PCR; TCRdb stores just in-frame clones and leaves some out. The data contain about 2.3 million clones, 85% to 95% of them seen just once; the ten biggest clones take up 0.3% to 0.4%. CDR1 SGHDN and CDR2 FVKESK come from the germline V gene. There are 17 residues in the CDR3. V dropped 1 base and J dropped 7; count of bases not matched to a gene: 12. Material: naive CD4+ T cells from PBMCs. Subset meaning: CD45RA+ positively selected. J is TRBJ1-4 and V is TRBV14, with 7 positions matching TRBD1. This TCR came from a man aged 18 to 30 in good health. Some clones in this sample may be carry-over from other donors' samples. CDR3 loop: CASSQARGQTYREKLFF. DNA of the CDR3: TGTGCCAGCAGCCAAGCCCGGGGACAGACCTACCGTGAAAAACTGTTTTTT.